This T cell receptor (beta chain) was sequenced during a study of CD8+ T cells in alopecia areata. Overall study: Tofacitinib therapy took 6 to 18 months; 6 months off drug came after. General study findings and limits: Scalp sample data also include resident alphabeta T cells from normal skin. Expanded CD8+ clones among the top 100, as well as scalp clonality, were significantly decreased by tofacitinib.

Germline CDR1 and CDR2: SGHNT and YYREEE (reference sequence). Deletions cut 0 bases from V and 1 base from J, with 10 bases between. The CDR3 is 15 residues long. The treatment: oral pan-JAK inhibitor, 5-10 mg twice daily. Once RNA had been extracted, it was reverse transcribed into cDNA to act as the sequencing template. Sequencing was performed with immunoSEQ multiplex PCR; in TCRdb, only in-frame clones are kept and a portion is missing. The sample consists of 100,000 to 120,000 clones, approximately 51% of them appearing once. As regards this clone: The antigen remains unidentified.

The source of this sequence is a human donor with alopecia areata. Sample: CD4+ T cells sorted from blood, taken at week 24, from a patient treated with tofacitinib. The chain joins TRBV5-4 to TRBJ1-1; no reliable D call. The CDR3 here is CASSLDGLPNTEAFF. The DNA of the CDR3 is TGTGCCAGCAGCTTGGACGGACTGCCGAACACTGAAGCTTTCTTT.